A single sample gave rise to the 19 T cell receptor beta chains below, sequenced in a study of CD8+ T cells in alopecia areata. In each case, RNA was isolated and then reverse transcribed into cDNA as the sequencing template. Clones were sequenced by immunoSEQ multiplex PCR, and TCRdb holds only the in-frame ones, with some missing. This table has around 100,000 clones, 50% to 75% appearing once. Treatment meaning: oral pan-JAK inhibitor, 5-10 mg twice daily. The sequencing used CD8+ T cells sorted from blood, collected at week 24, from a patient treated with tofacitinib. The receptors come from a human donor with alopecia areata.

The genes are TRBV4-2 and TRBJ2-3; D remains ambiguous. Germline V gives CDR1 LGHNA, CDR2 YNFKEQ. Trimming removed 0 bases from V and 2 bases from J, with 6 bases in between. This CDR3 spans 14 amino acids. This CDR3 reads CASSQDLNTDTQYF. CDR3 DNA sequence: TGTGCCAGCAGCCAAGATCTTAACACAGATACGCAGTATTTT.

This clone has more than one count but fewer than ten. This chain links TRBV5-1 with TRBJ1-1; no firm D call. V dropped 4 bases and J dropped 3 bases, with 13 bases sitting between them. This CDR3 spans 14 amino acids. Per the germline V gene, CDR1 is SGHRS and CDR2 is YFSETQ. CDR3 amino acids: CASSVYYGDTEAFF. CDR3 bases: TGCGCCAGCAGCGTATACTACGGGGACACTGAAGCTTTCTTT.

This clone was seen a few times. The chain uses TRBV27 and TRBJ2-7, with D perhaps matching TRBD1 (6 bases). Trimming stripped 4 bases from V and 2 bases from J, with 12 bases between. The CDR3 is made up of 14 amino acids. From germline, CDR1 is MNHEY and CDR2 SMNVEV (reference sequence). The CDR3 is CASSSTGKPYEQYF. CDR3 DNA: TGTGCCAGCAGTTCAACAGGGAAACCCTACGAGCAGTACTTC.

The chain combines TRBV7-9 with TRBJ2-1; 7 bases align to TRBD1. The CDR3 is made up of 15 amino acids. Germline lookup yields CDR1 SEHNR and CDR2 FQNEAQ (reference sequence). V dropped 5 bases and J dropped 4; count of bases not matched to a gene: 8. CDR3 DNA: TGTGCCAGCAGCGATGCGAGACAGGGTTACAATGAGCAGTTCTTC. Translation gives CASSDARQGYNEQFF.

V gene TRBV5-6 combines with J gene TRBJ1-1; no reliable D call. Trimming removed 4 bases at V and 5 bases at J, with 15 bases between. Germline lookup yields CDR1 SGHDT and CDR2 YYEEEE. The CDR3 length is 14 residues. The CDR3: CASSQERFRTEAFF. The CDR3, as DNA: TGTGCCAGCAGCCAAGAGAGATTTCGGACTGAAGCTTTCTTT.

This chain links TRBV7-9 with TRBJ1-1, with 8 bases fitting TRBD1. The V gene end was trimmed by 5 bases and the J gene end by 4 bases; junction bases not matched to a gene: 0. The CDR3 is 12 residues long. Germline CDR1 reads SEHNR; CDR2 reads FQNEAQ (reference sequence). The CDR3 coding sequence is TGTGCCAGCAGCGACAGGGGCACTGAAGCTTTCTTT. It specifies CASSDRGTEAFF.

This clone was seen a single time. This chain uses TRBV4-3 with TRBJ1-1; 9 bases map to TRBD1. V was pared by 3 bases and J by 4 bases, with 0 bases of the junction left unmatched. The CDR3 runs 13 residues. The germline CDR1 and CDR2 sequences are LGHNA and YSLEER. The CDR3 coding sequence is TGCGCCAGCAGCCAGGGACAGGGCACTGAAGCTTTCTTT. Translation: CASSQGQGTEAFF.

This clone turned up a few times. The chain employs TRBV30 and TRBJ1-2, with TRBD1 matching 7 bases. V was pared by 5 bases and J by 9 bases, with 9 bases of the junction left unmatched. The germline gives CDR1 GTSNPN, CDR2 SVGIG (reference sequence). This CDR3 has 12 amino acids. The CDR3 sequence is CAWAGQPGSYTF. As DNA, the CDR3 is TGTGCCTGGGCGGGACAGCCTGGGAGCTACACCTTC.

V and J are TRBV27 and TRBJ1-1; 7 bases align to TRBD1. The V and J ends lost 5 bases and 0 bases, in that order; junction bases with no gene match: 6. This CDR3 region has 15 residues. Germline-derived CDR1 and CDR2 are MNHEY and SMNVEV (reference sequence). As DNA, the CDR3 is TGTGCCAGCAGTGCCCGACAGGGTATGAACACTGAAGCTTTCTTT. It specifies CASSARQGMNTEAFF.

The chain uses TRBV5-1 and TRBJ1-3; no clear D gene. CDR3 length: 13 amino acids. Trimming removed 4 bases from V and 7 bases from J, with 12 bases in between. Per the germline V gene, CDR1 is SGHRS and CDR2 is YFSETQ. DNA for the CDR3: TGCGCCAGCAGCGCCCCGGATTCTAACACCATATATTTT. Translating gives CASSAPDSNTIYF. Together with reference TRBV5-1 and TRBJ1-3, the CDR3 gives the full variable domain: KAGVTQTPRYLIKTRGQQVTLSCSPISGHRSVSWYQQTPGQGLQFLFEYFSETQRNKGNFPGRFSGRQFSNSRSEMNVSTLELGDSALYLCASSAPDSNTIYFGEGSWLTVV.

This chain connects TRBV6-5 to TRBJ1-1; D gene unclear. This CDR3 is built from 15 residues. Germline assignment: CDR1 MNHEY and CDR2 SVGAGI. The ends were cut back, 2 bases at V and 4 bases at J, with 14 bases in the middle. The CDR3 loop is CASSYIEGSSTEAFF. The CDR3 coding sequence is TGTGCCAGCAGTTACATCGAGGGATCTAGCACTGAAGCTTTCTTT.

V usage is TRBV30 and J usage is TRBJ2-3; D is tentatively TRBD1 or TRBD2 (5 bases each). Deletions cut 1 base from V and 1 base from J, with 6 bases between. Germline V CDR1 and CDR2: GTSNPN, SVGIG (reference sequence). This CDR3 comprises 13 residues. In nucleotides, the CDR3 is TGTGCCTGGAGTGGAGGGGGCACAGATACGCAGTATTTT. Amino acids: CAWSGGGTDTQYF. The full variable domain, its missing parts supplied by reference TRBV30 and TRBJ2-3, is SQTIHQWPATLVQPVGSPLSLECTVEGTSNPNLYWYRQAAGRGLQLLFYSVGIGQISSEVPQNLSASRPQDRQFILSSKKLLLSDSGFYLCAWSGGGTDTQYFGPGTRLTVL.

The rearrangement joins TRBV4-1 to TRBJ1-2, with 7 bases fitting TRBD1. CDR3 length: 15 amino acids. Germline CDR1 reads MGHRA; CDR2 reads YSYEKL. V trimming: 7 bases; J trimming: 2 bases; junction bases outside the gene matches: 10. CDR3 residues: CASTSGTDVNYGYTF. The CDR3 region has the DNA TGCGCCAGCACCTCCGGGACAGATGTCAACTATGGCTACACCTTC.

This clone appeared a single time. In DNA, the CDR3 is TGTGCCACCAAGACAGGGCTCGGTAATTCACCCCTCCACTTT. Protein product: CATKTGLGNSPLHF. The V call is TRBV7-9, the J call TRBJ1-6; 7 bases fit TRBD1. The CDR3 spans 14 residues. Losses at the gene ends were 10 bases for V and 6 bases for J; bases not matched to a gene: 9. The V gene's germline CDR1 is SEHNR and CDR2 FQNEAQ (reference sequence).

The chain combines TRBV25-1 with TRBJ2-5, with D perhaps matching TRBD1 (5 bases). The V end lost 3 bases, the J end lost 2 bases, and 16 bases lay between the germline ends. This CDR3 is built from 16 residues. The germline CDR1 and CDR2 sequences are MGHDK and SYGVNS. The CDR3 nucleotides are TGTGCCAGCAGTGATTACAGGCTGGCGATGCAAGAGACCCAGTACTTC. It specifies CASSDYRLAMQETQYF.

The CDR3 protein is CASSVAFGGNEQFF. The CDR3 DNA reads as TGTGCCAGCAGCGTAGCTTTCGGCGGAAATGAGCAGTTCTTC. The rearrangement joins TRBV9 to TRBJ2-1, with D unresolved. The CDR3 consists of 14 residues. The germline gives CDR1 SGDLS, CDR2 YYNGEE. Trimming took 0 bases from V and 7 from J, leaving 11 bases between them.

The chain is built from TRBV14 and TRBJ2-5; D is unresolved. The CDR3 consists of 13 residues. With 0 bases removed from V and 9 bases from J, the gap between germline ends came to 11 bases. Germline CDR1 and CDR2: SGHDN and FVKESK. In nucleotides, the CDR3 is TGTGCCAGCAGCCAAGATGGCAGGCCACCCCAGTACTTC. Protein sequence: CASSQDGRPPQYF. Supplemented by reference TRBV14 and TRBJ2-5, the full variable domain reads EAGVTQFPSHSVIEKGQTVTLRCDPISGHDNLYWYRRVMGKEIKFLLHFVKESKQDESGMPNNRFLAERTGGTYSTLKVQPAELEDSGVYFCASSQDGRPPQYFGPGTRLLVL.

This clone has a handful of counts. The chain has TRBV10-2 and TRBJ2-7; D unclear. The CDR3 consists of 16 residues. Germline lookup yields CDR1 WSHSY and CDR2 SAAADI. With 6 bases removed from V and 2 bases from J, the gap between germline ends came to 20 bases. CDR3 sequence reads: CASSEPGLQSPYEQYF. The CDR3 DNA reads as TGCGCCAGCAGCGAACCGGGTCTCCAAAGCCCCTACGAGCAGTACTTC.

This chain links TRBV19 with TRBJ2-7, with D possibly TRBD1 on 5 matching bases. V lost 6 bases, J lost 0 bases, and 12 bases lay in between. The V gene's germline CDR1 is LNHDA and CDR2 SQIVND (reference sequence). The CDR3 has 14 residues. CDR3 bases: TGTGCCAGTAGCCTCACAGGAAACTCCTACGAGCAGTACTTC. It encodes CASSLTGNSYEQYF.